The present entry profiles one T cell receptor beta chain with its context. Germline loops: CDR1 KGHSH, CDR2 LQKENI. V dropped 5 bases and J dropped 9 bases, with 8 bases sitting between them. This CDR3 has 11 amino acids. These data belong to a study of blood T cell repertoires in COVID-19. The data were produced by immunoSEQ multiplex PCR, yet TCRdb's version contains in-frame clones alone and is incomplete. The sample records roughly 60,000 clones, around 83% being singletons. This sequence was found in a man over 45 with COVID-19, enrolled during active disease. This chain uses TRBV18 with TRBJ2-1; D is ambiguous. The specimen sequenced was peripheral blood. Here the CDR3 reads CASSYASEQFF. For the CDR3, the DNA is TGTGCCAGCTCATATGCCAGTGAGCAGTTCTTC. Using reference TRBV18 and TRBJ2-1 for the parts outside the CDR3, the full variable domain is NAGVMQNPRHLVRRRGQEARLRCSPMKGHSHVYWYRQLPEEGLKFMVYLQKENIIDESGMPKERFSAEFPKEGPSILRIQQVVRGDSAAYFCASSYASEQFFGPGTRLTVL.